These 25 T cell receptor beta chains came from one sample sequenced in a study of spatial heterogeneity in lung cancer. This sample's time point: sample taken at primary tumor resection. Frozen PBMC, nontumor lung or tumor provided whole RNA, which was sequenced unsorted. TCRdb passed the 5' RACE reads through MiXCR, listing each CDR3 protein once. This sample has tens of thousands of distinct CDR3 sequences, with roughly 4.2% found just once. This specimen was PBMCs, taken at surgery. The receptors stem from a male donor with early-stage non-small cell lung cancer.

This clonotype came up many times. This sequence joins TRBV7-8 and TRBJ2-1; D is undetermined. This CDR3 contains 15 residues. CDR1 and CDR2 (germline): SGHVS, FQNEAQ. V was pared by 0 bases and J by 2 bases, with 8 bases between. The CDR3: CASSLARPAYNEQFF. The CDR3 DNA is TGTGCCAGCAGCTTAGCGCGCCCAGCCTACAATGAGCAGTTCTTC.

Only a few counts were recorded for this clonotype. This chain joins TRBV2 and TRBJ2-5, with D uncertain. V was clipped by 4 bases and J by 5 bases, with 11 bases between them. Per germline, CDR1 SNHLY and CDR2 FYNNEI. The CDR3 consists of 13 residues. The CDR3 sequence: CASSGSEGETQYF. CDR3 DNA: TGTGCCAGCAGTGGAAGCGAAGGGGAGACCCAGTACTTC.

The sample holds many counts of this clonotype. The CDR3, as DNA: TGCAGTGCTGCGGGAGGACTAGCGGGAGACGAGCAGTACTTC. This translates into CSAAGGLAGDEQYF. The V call is TRBV20-1, the J call TRBJ2-7; 13 nucleotides align to TRBD2. The CDR3 loop spans 14 amino acids. After removal of 5 bases from V and 5 bases from J, the junction contained 6 bases not matched to a gene. In germline, CDR1 is DFQATT, CDR2 SNEGSKA (reference sequence).

Ten or more counts support this clonotype. The V call is TRBV4-3, the J call TRBJ2-1; 12 bases fit TRBD2. This CDR3 spans 15 amino acids. Germline CDR1 LGHNA, CDR2 YSLEER. J gave up 9 bases and V 3 bases, and 6 bases lay outside the gene matches. CDR3: CASSQDVLAGGEQFF. In DNA, the CDR3 is TGCGCCAGCAGCCAGGATGTACTAGCGGGAGGTGAGCAGTTCTTC.

This clonotype was observed at least ten times. This chain uses TRBV20-1 with TRBJ2-3; 8 nucleotides agree with TRBD2. Germline loops: CDR1 DFQATT, CDR2 SNEGSKA (reference sequence). This CDR3 is 14 amino acids long. The V and J ends lost 5 bases and 2 bases, in that order; junction bases with no gene match: 6. The CDR3 here is CSAQAGVNTDTQYF. Written as DNA, the CDR3 is TGCAGTGCTCAAGCGGGGGTGAACACAGATACGCAGTATTTT.

In this sample, this clonotype turned up many times. V usage is TRBV5-6 and J usage is TRBJ1-4; D is undetermined. The germline V gene encodes CDR1 SGHDT and CDR2 YYEEEE. Trimming took off 4 bases at V and 5 bases at J, with 15 bases between the two ends. There are 15 residues in the CDR3. CDR3 nucleotides: TGTGCCAGCAGCGTACCCAAGTTGAGAAATGAAAAACTGTTTTTT. The encoded protein is CASSVPKLRNEKLFF.

This clonotype has just a few counts. The gene calls are TRBV3-1 and TRBJ1-5; no reliable D call. CDR3 length equals 13 residues. V gave up 2 bases and J gave up 9 bases, with 11 bases separating them. Germline loops: CDR1 LGHDT, CDR2 YNNKEL (reference sequence). The CDR3 loop reads CASSQTLLGPQHF. The CDR3, as DNA: TGTGCCAGCAGCCAAACCCTCTTGGGGCCCCAGCATTTT.

Judged by abundance, this clonotype is medium-sized. The chain carries TRBV6-2 or TRBV6-3 and TRBJ2-7; maybe TRBD1 (6 bases). The germline gives CDR1 MNHEY, CDR2 SVGEGT. Trimming removed 2 bases from V and 5 bases from J, with 13 bases in between. This CDR3 has 14 amino acids. In DNA, the CDR3 is TGTGCCAGCAGTTACGTTGGACAGACCGACGAGCAGTACTTC. This encodes CASSYVGQTDEQYF.

The sample holds many counts of this clonotype. The chain is built from TRBV12-3 or TRBV12-4 and TRBJ2-7; 10 bases line up with TRBD2. CDR3 length: 15 residues. Trimming cost V 5 bases and J 0 bases; bases outside gene matches: 4. This CDR3 reads CASSQGLAYSYEQYF. For the CDR3, the DNA is TGTGCCAGCAGTCAGGGACTAGCGTACTCCTACGAGCAGTACTTC.

This clonotype has more than one count but fewer than ten. CDR3 sequence: CASSPQGRETQYF. DNA for the CDR3: TGTGCCAGCAGCCCACAGGGGCGGGAGACCCAGTACTTC. V usage is TRBV7-9 and J usage is TRBJ2-5; 7 bases align to TRBD1. Germline V gives CDR1 SEHNR, CDR2 FQNEAQ (reference sequence). The length of the CDR3 is 13 residues. Losses at the gene ends were 5 bases for V and 5 bases for J; bases not matched to a gene: 5.

This clonotype was picked up many times. The gene calls are TRBV19 and TRBJ1-2; D unresolved. The germline CDR1 and CDR2 sequences are LNHDA and SQIVND (reference sequence). The length of the CDR3 is 15 residues. Trimming took off 4 bases at V and 0 bases at J, with 12 bases between the two ends. CDR3 in amino acids: CASSNFAGANYGYTF. CDR3 coding DNA: TGTGCCAGTAGTAATTTTGCGGGAGCTAACTATGGCTACACCTTC.

The chain carries TRBV20-1 and TRBJ2-7; 9 nucleotides line up with TRBD2. With 0 bases clipped from V and 4 bases from J, the junction kept 4 bases outside the gene matches. The germline CDR1 and CDR2 sequences are DFQATT and SNEGSKA (reference sequence). The CDR3 is 14 residues long. As DNA, the CDR3 is TGCAGTGCTAGAGATCATCTAGCGGGGTACGAGCAGTACTTC. Amino acid sequence: CSARDHLAGYEQYF.

This clonotype has a count of ten or more. This chain connects TRBV10-1 to TRBJ2-7; 9 nucleotides match TRBD1. This CDR3 contains 13 residues. Germline CDR1 reads WNHNN; CDR2 reads SYGVQD (reference sequence). V shed 3 bases and J 9 bases; nucleotides not matched to a gene: 6. CDR3 DNA sequence: TGCGCCAGCAGTGACCGCACAGGGGGCGGGCAGTACTTC. This gives the protein CASSDRTGGGQYF.

This clonotype was found many times. This chain joins TRBV5-1 and TRBJ2-5; 12 bases agree with TRBD2. Germline V gene lookup returns CDR1 SGHRS and CDR2 YFSETQ. With 3 bases clipped from V and 5 bases from J, the junction kept 17 bases outside the gene matches. There are 19 residues in the CDR3. The CDR3, as DNA: TGCGCCAGCAGCTCAAGGACTAGCGGGATTTTAGGTCGCAGGGAGACCCAGTACTTC. Its protein is CASSSRTSGILGRRETQYF.

This clonotype occurred many times. This chain connects TRBV18 to TRBJ1-1; D remains unclear. The V end was cut by 4 bases, the J end by 5 bases, with 11 bases between. The CDR3 runs to 13 residues. Germline CDR1 reads KGHSH; CDR2 reads LQKENI. In DNA form, the CDR3 reads TGTGCCAGCTCACAAATAAGACCGACTGAAGCTTTCTTT. This gives the protein CASSQIRPTEAFF.

This clonotype was picked up many times. The rearrangement links TRBV2 to TRBJ2-2, with D unclear. Germline V gives CDR1 SNHLY, CDR2 FYNNEI. This CDR3 has 14 residues. V lost 4 bases and J lost 0, with 6 bases in between. Here the CDR3 DNA reads TGTGCCAGCAGTGCCACCTCGAACACCGGGGAGCTGTTTTTT. This sequence encodes CASSATSNTGELFF.

The chain employs TRBV20-1 and TRBJ2-7; TRBD2 matches at 9 bases. The CDR3 is 14 amino acids. Germline CDR1 DFQATT, CDR2 SNEGSKA (reference sequence). V lost 5 bases, J lost 3 bases, and 8 bases stayed unmatched. The CDR3 nucleotides read TGCAGTGCTCAGAGGGTTAGCGGGGGCTACGAGCAGTACTTC. Encoded protein: CSAQRVSGGYEQYF.

This clonotype was observed a handful of times. The chain combines TRBV6-1 with TRBJ2-7, with D possibly being TRBD2 (6 bases). Trimming took 6 bases from V and 7 from J, leaving 16 bases between them. Germline lookup yields CDR1 MNHNS and CDR2 SASEGT. The CDR3 is 13 amino acids. The CDR3 reads CASRETGAGEQYF. The CDR3 bases are TGTGCCAGCAGGGAGACGGGAGCAGGGGAGCAGTACTTC.

This clonotype was recorded at least ten times. J is TRBJ2-5 and V is TRBV7-9; TRBD1 is a possible D gene (6 bases). Germline CDR1 reads SEHNR; CDR2 reads FQNEAQ (reference sequence). V was pared by 5 bases and J by 4 bases, with 14 bases between. CDR3 size: 14 residues. CDR3 DNA sequence: TGTGCCAGCAGCGCGACGGGGACAAGAGAGACCCAGTACTTC. It is translated as CASSATGTRETQYF.

Many counts were recorded for this clonotype. The chain recombines TRBV12-3 or TRBV12-4 with TRBJ2-7; the match to TRBD1 covers 11 bases. This CDR3 is built from 15 residues. The J segment lost 7 bases and the V segment lost 6 bases, leaving 11 bases of the junction unmatched. CDR3 amino acids: CASSTRDRGSWEQYF. As DNA, the CDR3 is TGTGCCAGCAGCACCCGGGACAGGGGGTCCTGGGAGCAGTACTTC.

This clonotype was counted many times. V and J are TRBV7-2 and TRBJ2-7, with TRBD1 matching over 7 bases. The junction had 7 bases not matched to a gene; V was cut back by 3 bases and J by 5 bases. The CDR3 is 14 amino acids. Looked up from germline, CDR1 is SGHTA and CDR2 is FQGNSA. Written as DNA, the CDR3 is TGTGCCAGCAGCTTCTCTCGACAGGGTGACGAGCAGTACTTC. Protein: CASSFSRQGDEQYF.

This clonotype was detected many times. The rearrangement joins TRBV7-9 to TRBJ1-3, with TRBD1 as a possible D gene (5 bases). The CDR3 is made up of 16 amino acids. With 4 bases removed from V and 0 bases from J, the gap between germline ends came to 13 bases. Germline V gene lookup returns CDR1 SEHNR and CDR2 FQNEAQ (reference sequence). CDR3 protein: CASSSLGAISGNTIYF. Written as DNA, the CDR3 is TGTGCCAGCAGCTCCCTCGGGGCCATCTCTGGAAACACCATATATTTT.

Judged by abundance, this clonotype is medium-sized (0.01 to 0.1%). The V call is TRBV4-2, the J call TRBJ2-5; 11 bases fit TRBD2. This CDR3 comprises 16 residues. After removal of 1 base from V and 4 bases from J, the junction contained 5 bases not matched to a gene. Germline V lookup: CDR1 LGHNA, CDR2 YNFKEQ. The CDR3 sequence is CASSQVMGLAAETQYF. The CDR3 coding sequence is TGTGCCAGCAGCCAAGTAATGGGACTAGCGGCAGAGACCCAGTACTTC.

CDR3 amino acids: CASKIGQPHSYEQYF. The CDR3 bases are TGTGCCAGCAAAATAGGACAGCCACATTCCTACGAGCAGTACTTC. V is TRBV6-5 and J is TRBJ2-7, with a tentative D call TRBD1 (6 bases). Trimming took 7 bases from V and 1 from J, leaving 17 bases between them. This CDR3 region has 15 residues. Germline-derived CDR1 and CDR2 are MNHEY and SVGAGI.

This clonotype was picked up many times. The genes are TRBV6-2 or TRBV6-3 and TRBJ2-7; D is possibly TRBD1 (5 bases). Germline CDR1 MNHEY, CDR2 SVGEGT. The CDR3 has 16 residues. V was trimmed by 2 bases and J by 3 bases, leaving 17 bases between them. This chain's CDR3 is CASSYAGPGPFYEQYF. Written as DNA, the CDR3 is TGTGCCAGCAGTTACGCAGGGCCTGGGCCGTTCTACGAGCAGTACTTC.